This T cell receptor beta chain was sequenced in a study of regulatory T cells in long-lasting Graves disease. This clonotype showed up many times. For TCR beta, libraries came from iRepertoire HTBI primers and Arm-PCR of CDR3 regions. A single record per CDR3 protein comes from TCRdb applying MiXCR to the multiplex PCR reads. The table has some 350,000 distinct CDR3 sequences, 15% to 20% seen once. The CDR3 runs 15 residues. The V and J ends lost 7 bases and 5 bases, in that order; junction bases with no gene match: 9. Germline V gene sequence: CDR1 MNHEY, CDR2 SMNVEV (reference sequence). Time point meaning: newly diagnosed GD, antithyroid drugs for less than 3 months. PBMC-extracted RNA yielded the TCR library. The data were also submitted as part of a second study, on T cells in Graves' hyperthyroidism and ophthalmopathy. That study adds: The primer set for the first-round RT-PCR of the TCR CDR3 was HTBI. Most expanded thyroid clonotypes above 0.001 also appeared in blood.

The rearrangement links TRBV27 to TRBJ2-3; 10 bases are a match to TRBD1. This sequence originates from a woman aged 18-29 years with Graves disease. Sequencing used peripheral blood mononuclear cells (PBMCs), obtained at new diagnosis, from a patient treated with antithyroid drugs. CDR3 coding DNA: TGTGCCAGCAACACGGGGACAGGGGTTGGAGATACGCAGTATTTT. It is translated as CASNTGTGVGDTQYF.